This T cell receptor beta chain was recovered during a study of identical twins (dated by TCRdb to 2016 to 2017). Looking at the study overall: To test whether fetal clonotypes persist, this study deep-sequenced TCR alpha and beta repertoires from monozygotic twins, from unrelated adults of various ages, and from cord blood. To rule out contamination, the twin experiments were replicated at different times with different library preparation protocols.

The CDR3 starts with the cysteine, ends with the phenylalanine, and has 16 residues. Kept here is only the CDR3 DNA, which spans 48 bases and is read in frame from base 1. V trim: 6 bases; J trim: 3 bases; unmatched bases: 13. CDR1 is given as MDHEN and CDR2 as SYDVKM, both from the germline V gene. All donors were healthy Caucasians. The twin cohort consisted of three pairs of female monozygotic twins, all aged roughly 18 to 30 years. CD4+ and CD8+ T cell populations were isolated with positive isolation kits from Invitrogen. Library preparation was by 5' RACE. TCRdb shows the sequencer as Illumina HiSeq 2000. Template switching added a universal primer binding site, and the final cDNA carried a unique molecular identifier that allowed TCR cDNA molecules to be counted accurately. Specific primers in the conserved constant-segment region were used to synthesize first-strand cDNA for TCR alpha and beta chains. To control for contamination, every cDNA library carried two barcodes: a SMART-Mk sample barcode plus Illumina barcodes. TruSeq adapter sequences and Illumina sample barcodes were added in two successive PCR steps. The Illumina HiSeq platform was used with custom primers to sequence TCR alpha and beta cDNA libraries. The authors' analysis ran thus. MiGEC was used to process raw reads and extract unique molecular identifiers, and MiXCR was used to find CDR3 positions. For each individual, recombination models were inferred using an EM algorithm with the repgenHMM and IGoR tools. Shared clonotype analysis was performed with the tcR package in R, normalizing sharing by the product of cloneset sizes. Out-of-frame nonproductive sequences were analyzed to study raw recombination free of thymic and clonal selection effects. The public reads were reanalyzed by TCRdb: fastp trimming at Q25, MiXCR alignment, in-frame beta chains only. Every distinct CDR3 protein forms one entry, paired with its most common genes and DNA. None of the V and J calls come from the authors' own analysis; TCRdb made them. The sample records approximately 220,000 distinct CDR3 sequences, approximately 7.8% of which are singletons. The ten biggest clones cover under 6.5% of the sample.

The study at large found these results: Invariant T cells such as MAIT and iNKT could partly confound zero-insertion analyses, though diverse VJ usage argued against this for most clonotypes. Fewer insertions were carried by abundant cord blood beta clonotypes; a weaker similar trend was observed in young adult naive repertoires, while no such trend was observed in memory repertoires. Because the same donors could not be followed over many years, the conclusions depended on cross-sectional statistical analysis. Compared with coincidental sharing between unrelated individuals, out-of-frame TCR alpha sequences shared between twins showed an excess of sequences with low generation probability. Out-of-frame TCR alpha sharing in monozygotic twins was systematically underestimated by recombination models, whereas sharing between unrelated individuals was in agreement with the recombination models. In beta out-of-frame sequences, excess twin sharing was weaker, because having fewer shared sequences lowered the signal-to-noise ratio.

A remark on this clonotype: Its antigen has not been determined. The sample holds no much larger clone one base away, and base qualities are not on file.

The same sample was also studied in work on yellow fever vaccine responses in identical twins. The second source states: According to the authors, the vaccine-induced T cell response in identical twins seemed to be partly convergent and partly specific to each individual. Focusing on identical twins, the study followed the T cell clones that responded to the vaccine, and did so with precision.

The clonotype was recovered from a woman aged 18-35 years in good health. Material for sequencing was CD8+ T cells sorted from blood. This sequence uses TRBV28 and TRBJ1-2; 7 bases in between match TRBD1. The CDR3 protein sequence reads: CASSFSQQGPYYGYTF. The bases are TGTGCCAGCAGCTTCAGCCAACAGGGGCCCTACTATGGCTACACCTTC.